The clone carrying this T cell receptor beta chain showed up just a few times. Its antigen is undetermined. CDR1 and CDR2 (germline): MNHNS, SASEGT. CDR3 length: 15 amino acids. The V gene end was trimmed by 4 bases and the J gene end by 3 bases; junction bases not matched to a gene: 5. The sample is drawn from a study of post-analysis software for immune sequencing data. Study observations and caveats: There was significantly lower normalized Chao1 diversity in multiple sclerosis patients than in controls. In patients, five or six TRBV segments were more frequent than in controls, with TRBV5-6, TRBV5-1 and TRBV20-1 among them.

Tagging with unique molecular identifiers was a feature of the TCR beta cDNA libraries. Some 500,000 cDNA molecules were obtained per 1 to 10 million input T cells. From the PCR reads, TCRdb called clonotypes with MiXCR, one entry per CDR3 protein. The sample has around 770,000 distinct CDR3 sequences, about half seen once. This TCR derives from a girl under 18 with multiple sclerosis. The material sequenced was blood. J is TRBJ2-7 and V is TRBV6-1; 11 bases line up with TRBD2. CDR3 DNA: TGTGCCAGCAGTGCAACTAGCGGGAGTGGCTACGAGCAGTACTTC. Amino acid sequence: CASSATSGSGYEQYF.